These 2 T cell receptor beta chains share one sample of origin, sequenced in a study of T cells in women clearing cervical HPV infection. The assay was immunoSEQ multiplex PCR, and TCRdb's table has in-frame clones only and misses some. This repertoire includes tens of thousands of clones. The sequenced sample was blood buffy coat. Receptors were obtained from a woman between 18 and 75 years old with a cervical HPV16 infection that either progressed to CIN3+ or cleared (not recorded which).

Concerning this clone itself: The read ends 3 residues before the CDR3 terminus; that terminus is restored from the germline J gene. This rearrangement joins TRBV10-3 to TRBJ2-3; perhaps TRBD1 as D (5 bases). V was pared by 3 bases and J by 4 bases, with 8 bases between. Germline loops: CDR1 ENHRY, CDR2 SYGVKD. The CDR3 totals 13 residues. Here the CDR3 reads CAISDAGPDTQYF. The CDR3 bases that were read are TGTGCCATCAGTGATGCAGGGCCAGATACG.

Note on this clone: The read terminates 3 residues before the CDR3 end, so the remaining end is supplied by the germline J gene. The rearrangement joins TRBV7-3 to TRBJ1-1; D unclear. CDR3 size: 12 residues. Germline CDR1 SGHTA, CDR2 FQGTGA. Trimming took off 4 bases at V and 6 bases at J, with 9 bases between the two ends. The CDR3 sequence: CASSSTNAEAFF. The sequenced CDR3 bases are TGTGCCAGCAGCTCGACAAACGCTGAA.